The rows below give T cell receptor beta chains drawn from one sample of a study of PD-L1 blockade in urothelial cancer. The repertoire was sequenced with immunoSEQ multiplex PCR; TCRdb's copy has only in-frame clones and lacks some. Here the sample spans around 30,000 clones, roughly 80% being singletons. Here the sequenced sample was PBMCs, taken around atezolizumab (anti-PD-L1) treatment. These receptors originate from a man aged 50-60 years with urothelial cancer. Each CDR3 is given with its conserved first and last residue. Fields, in order: CDR3 protein, J gene, V gene.

cdr3_aa: CASSLGQQGRREKLFF
j_call: TRBJ1-4
v_call: TRBV5-1

cdr3_aa: CASRLTGEWTEAFF
j_call: TRBJ1-1
v_call: TRBV5-6

cdr3_aa: CASSVVGKEPSGSRANEQFF
j_call: TRBJ2-1
v_call: TRBV9

cdr3_aa: CASWRGSGTDTQYF
j_call: TRBJ2-3
v_call: TRBV6-6

cdr3_aa: CASSQVGQGLPGLF
j_call: TRBJ1-1
v_call: TRBV4-1

cdr3_aa: CASSLTSDTQYF
j_call: TRBJ2-3
v_call: TRBV13

cdr3_aa: CASSLVGTQETQYF
j_call: TRBJ2-5
v_call: TRBV7-2

cdr3_aa: CSVAAGDYGYTF
j_call: TRBJ1-2
v_call: TRBV29-1

cdr3_aa: CASSYGQSYNEQFF
j_call: TRBJ2-1
v_call: TRBV6-5

cdr3_aa: CASSSRGGSTEAFF
j_call: TRBJ1-1
v_call: TRBV6-5

cdr3_aa: CASSRVAGRWSGELFF
j_call: TRBJ2-2
v_call: TRBV19

cdr3_aa: CASSKRGNQPQHF
j_call: TRBJ1-5
v_call: TRBV19

cdr3_aa: CASSEYPLAGTPYEQYF
j_call: TRBJ2-7
v_call: TRBV25-1

cdr3_aa: CASSGDRAGARNEQFF
j_call: TRBJ2-1
v_call: TRBV2

cdr3_aa: CASTRTGVYNEQFF
j_call: TRBJ2-1
v_call: TRBV7-9

cdr3_aa: CASSRDSATNEKLFF
j_call: TRBJ1-4
v_call: TRBV5-1

cdr3_aa: CASIEYGGQSNQPQHF
j_call: TRBJ1-5
v_call: TRBV19

cdr3_aa: CASSLFGGQTNEKLFF
j_call: TRBJ1-4
v_call: TRBV7-8

cdr3_aa: CASSVSTGNNSPLHF
j_call: TRBJ1-6
v_call: TRBV7-6

cdr3_aa: CASSPGRIENTEAFF
j_call: TRBJ1-1
v_call: TRBV6-5

cdr3_aa: CASSLGRGRSNTGELFF
j_call: TRBJ2-2
v_call: TRBV11-2

cdr3_aa: CASSQDGSAAYNEQFF
j_call: TRBJ2-1
v_call: TRBV4-1

cdr3_aa: CASSLQPGQNSPLHF
j_call: TRBJ1-6
v_call: TRBV18

cdr3_aa: CASSPRTSGSSTGELFF
j_call: TRBJ2-2
v_call: TRBV4-2

cdr3_aa: CASSRMTADQEQYF
j_call: TRBJ2-5
v_call: TRBV5-1

cdr3_aa: CASSIGRGADTQYF
j_call: TRBJ2-3
v_call: TRBV19

cdr3_aa: CASSSPGLAGPEGEQFF
j_call: TRBJ2-1
v_call: TRBV28

cdr3_aa: CAISNTGMLDYGYTF
j_call: TRBJ1-2
v_call: TRBV10-3

cdr3_aa: CASSQDGPRINQPQHF
j_call: TRBJ1-5
v_call: TRBV4-1

cdr3_aa: CASSSTGTYGYTF
j_call: TRBJ1-2
v_call: TRBV7-9

cdr3_aa: CASSWGDSNQPQHF
j_call: TRBJ1-5
v_call: TRBV2

cdr3_aa: CASSYSGLFYGYTF
j_call: TRBJ1-2
v_call: TRBV6-5

cdr3_aa: CASSQLAGAPLKQFF
j_call: TRBJ2-1
v_call: TRBV14

cdr3_aa: CATSRDRGNTEAFF
j_call: TRBJ1-1
v_call: TRBV15

cdr3_aa: CASSDSLAEKLFF
j_call: TRBJ1-4
v_call: TRBV2

cdr3_aa: CASSLVGRNTEAFF
j_call: TRBJ1-1
v_call: TRBV7-8

cdr3_aa: CASSETSGDRNTEAFF
j_call: TRBJ1-1
v_call: TRBV25-1

cdr3_aa: CASRRDRLETQYF
j_call: TRBJ2-5
v_call: TRBV5-1

cdr3_aa: CASSLGPRGRETQYF
j_call: TRBJ2-5
v_call: TRBV5-1

cdr3_aa: CASSLAGIRRDGYTF
j_call: TRBJ1-2
v_call: TRBV5-6

cdr3_aa: CASSLGGQGAYNEQFF
j_call: TRBJ2-1
v_call: TRBV5-1

cdr3_aa: CASSLPLGGPEPQYF
j_call: TRBJ2-3
v_call: TRBV5-1

cdr3_aa: CASSLVPGVNTGELFF
j_call: TRBJ2-2
v_call: TRBV5-5

cdr3_aa: CASSEGLAQETQYF
j_call: TRBJ2-5
v_call: TRBV9

cdr3_aa: CASSLGAGANTGELFF
j_call: TRBJ2-2
v_call: TRBV5-1

cdr3_aa: CASHRGERETQYF
j_call: TRBJ2-5
v_call: TRBV6-5